This T cell receptor beta chain was observed in a study of T cell responses to AZD1222 COVID-19 vaccine. The data were produced by immunoSEQ multiplex PCR, yet TCRdb's version contains in-frame clones alone and is incomplete. This repertoire shows under 300,000 clones, more than 85% found once; its top ten account for 0.5% to 0.7%. This CDR3 comprises 11 residues. With 7 bases removed from V and 2 bases from J, the gap between germline ends came to 9 bases. In germline, CDR1 is SQVTM, CDR2 ANQGSEA. The chain uses TRBV29-1 and TRBJ2-7; D call uncertain. The sample consisted of peripheral blood, taken on day 0 of AZD1222 vaccination. This TCR was sampled from an adult in good health. The CDR3 loop reads CSALDPYEQYF. The CDR3 nucleotides read TGCAGCGCTCTGGACCCCTACGAGCAGTACTTC.